The next 8 T cell receptor beta chains were all read from a single sample in a study of T-cell reconstitution after alpha-beta-depleted transplantation in children. As it was prepared, the TCRbeta library received unique molecular identifiers. Using its own MiXCR run on the PCR reads, TCRdb lists one record per CDR3 protein. The data contain around 300,000 distinct CDR3 sequences, roughly 12% of them singletons. The sequencing used peripheral blood, collected 180 days after TCRalphabeta/CD19-depleted stem cell transplant. All receptors derive from a male patient under 10 years old who had a stem cell transplant for chronic granulomatous disease, so the T cells may come from the graft donor.

This clonotype was observed many times. The chain is built from TRBV12-3 or TRBV12-4 and TRBJ2-5; 8 nucleotides align to TRBD2. The CDR3 runs to 15 residues. Losses at the gene ends were 6 bases for V and 3 bases for J; bases not matched to a gene: 9. CDR3 sequence: CASRPDPGLEETQYF. Written as DNA, the CDR3 is TGTGCCAGCAGACCAGACCCGGGACTAGAAGAGACCCAGTACTTC.

The sample holds many counts of this clonotype. The rearrangement links TRBV19 to TRBJ2-5, with TRBD2 matching 13 bases. This CDR3 region has 18 residues. V dropped 4 bases and J dropped 1; count of bases not matched to a gene: 9. CDR1 and CDR2 (germline): LNHDA, SQIVND (reference sequence). CDR3 amino acids: CASSTGTSGNPSQETQYF. The CDR3, as DNA: TGTGCCAGTAGTACAGGGACTAGCGGGAATCCTTCCCAAGAGACCCAGTACTTC.

This clonotype came up many times. The J gene is TRBJ2-3, the V gene TRBV9; tentatively, D is TRBD2 (6 bases). The CDR3 covers 16 residues. The ends were cut back, 4 bases at V and 6 bases at J, with 21 bases in the middle. Looked up from germline, CDR1 is SGDLS and CDR2 is YYNGEE. The CDR3 is CASSPSGGGSHDTQYF. The CDR3 DNA reads TGTGCCAGCAGCCCGTCGGGCGGAGGGAGTCACGATACGCAGTATTTT.

The gene calls are TRBV20-1 and TRBJ1-1; TRBD1 is a possible D gene (6 bases). CDR1 DFQATT and CDR2 SNEGSKA come from the germline V gene (reference sequence). The CDR3 covers 15 residues. Trimming left V 4 bases short and J 6 bases short, with 21 bases between. For the CDR3, the DNA is TGCAGTGCTACAGGCTGGGATGAGGGACACCCTGAAGCTTTCTTT. This encodes CSATGWDEGHPEAFF.

The table lists this clonotype with a few counts. V gene TRBV30 combines with J gene TRBJ1-2; D remains unclear. CDR1 is GTSNPN and CDR2 is SVGIG in the germline V gene (reference sequence). This CDR3 spans 12 amino acids. The DNA for the CDR3 is TGTGCTCTCCGCCCTCTGCGGCATGGCTACACCTTC. It specifies CALRPLRHGYTF.

This clonotype occurred many times. This sequence joins TRBV28 and TRBJ1-5; D is ambiguous. Looked up from germline, CDR1 is MDHEN and CDR2 is SYDVKM. Trimming removed 7 bases at V and 2 bases at J, with 24 bases between. The CDR3 runs 18 residues. CDR3 region: CASISPSGVGSGNQPQHF. CDR3 DNA: TGTGCCAGCATATCCCCCTCAGGCGTGGGCTCGGGCAATCAGCCCCAGCATTTT.

This clonotype has just a few counts. The rearrangement links TRBV12-5 to TRBJ1-2; D is ambiguous. Trimming shortened V by 6 bases and J by 4 bases, and 9 bases separated the two germline ends. CDR1 and CDR2 (germline): LGHNT, FRNRAP. The CDR3 spans 12 residues. CDR3 coding DNA: TGTGCTAGTGGAGGAGCTCCCTATGGCTACACCTTC. Translated: CASGGAPYGYTF.

This clonotype was found many times. The chain uses TRBV20-1 and TRBJ1-6, with D possibly TRBD1 on 5 matching bases. This CDR3 has 15 amino acids. Germline loops: CDR1 DFQATT, CDR2 SNEGSKA (reference sequence). V was trimmed by 6 bases and J by 7 bases, leaving 19 bases between them. CDR3: CSAGFGTFRNSPLHF. CDR3 bases: TGCAGTGCCGGGTTCGGGACTTTCAGGAATTCACCCCTCCACTTT.